This TCR beta chain appears in the sequencing data of a study of blood T cell repertoires in COVID-19 (dated by TCRdb to about 2020). Study-level background: Collaborator samples came from the United States, Italy and Spain and covered acute and convalescent phases of COVID-19. The material from the prospective study consisted of cDNA or gDNA derived from T cells, B-cell-depleted T cells, or PBMCs. Subjects who had been exposed to COVID-19, were actively infected with it, or had recovered from it provided the deeply sampled blood TCRbeta repertoires that made up the dataset. A freely available public database, intended as a resource for researchers studying the immune response to SARS-CoV-2, is where the repertoires were released. The samples were drawn from the first 160 participants of the ongoing ImmuneRACE study and from some 1,300 subjects provided by 6 global collaborators. A de-identified subject ID, COVID-19 status, age in years and sex were almost always included in the sample metadata. Where HLA class I and class II types were available, the types were taken from metadata supplied by the sample provider, not from assay-based typing.

The count of this clone is one. It lacks a known antigen. Base qualities are not recorded, but no much larger clone differs from it by a single base. The immunoSEQ Assay, a bias-controlled multiplex PCR, was used to amplify TCRbeta CDR3 regions from genomic DNA. Regarding the original processing steps: Within the assay, amplification of reference gene primers was used to estimate how many nucleated cells each sample contained. To quantify the absolute abundance of each unique TCRbeta CDR3 rearrangement, sequence reads were collapsed and filtered. For each sample, productive Simpson clonality was calculated as the square root of Simpson's diversity index across productive rearrangements. TCRdb's version of the immuneACCESS table is confined to in-frame rearrangements and falls short of the full clone set. An unresolved V gene accounts for under half of the shortfall where checked; the remainder is of unknown origin. The D gene and trimming were derived from the DNA, and the V and J assignments and clone size from that table. The sample data list about 140,000 clones, and more than 70% of these were observed just once. Of the sample, about 5.5% is held by the ten largest clones.

Summary of the overall study and its limitations: The amount of clinical and demographic metadata varied by source and participant and was provided uncurated.

The CDR3 runs 20 amino acids, cysteine and phenylalanine included. Only the CDR3 region is kept as DNA, spanning 60 bases read in frame from base 1. The germline V and J ends show losses of 2 bases and 2 bases respectively, and no gene match explains 18 bases of the junction. Reading the germline V gene gives CDR1 SGHDN and CDR2 FVKESK. In the prospective study, participants were roughly 18 to 100 years old, resided in 20 to 30 geographic areas of the United States, and were enrolled through a virtual design. To assign participants to cohorts, the prospective study relied on clinical history that participants themselves reported in a screening survey and a study questionnaire. Each participant in the prospective study had whole blood, serum and a nasopharyngeal or oropharyngeal swab collected by mobile phlebotomists. Additional blood draws and questionnaires over a 2-month period could optionally be provided by prospective study participants. Blood samples from the prospective study were shipped frozen or at room temperature prior to DNA extraction.

The clonotype originates from a middle-aged man with acute COVID-19. Recombination connected TRBV14 to TRBJ1-3, with 7 bases matching TRBD1. The material sequenced was PBMCs or T cells enriched from blood (not recorded which). The CDR3 here reads CASSQSRWDSVTKAGNTIYF. The bases are TGTGCCAGCAGCCAAAGTCGTTGGGACAGCGTTACTAAAGCTGGAAACACCATATATTTT.